Listed below are T cell receptor beta chains from one sample, sequenced in a study of Ad26.COV2.S vaccination and SARS-CoV-2 variants. Assay: immunoSEQ multiplex PCR; the TCRdb copy retains only in-frame clones and omits some. The sample yields 200,000 to 250,000 clones, approximately 88% seen once. Sample: peripheral blood, taken in a trial of Ad26.COV2.S vaccine versus placebo. Source of these receptors: a person between 18 and 60 years old who received the Ad26.COV2.S COVID-19 vaccine or a placebo. Each CDR3 is given with its conserved first and last residue. A D gene is named only where the DNA matches it firmly. A clone size is listed for some rows: how often the clone was seen (once, few, many), or a class if it is expanded.

clone_size	d_call	v_call	j_call	cdr3_nt	cdr3_aa
-	-	TRBV11-2	TRBJ2-5	TGTGCCAGCAGCCCGGGACTCATGCAGGAGACCCAGTACTTC	CASSPGLMQETQYF
-	-	TRBV7-9	TRBJ2-6	TGTGCCAGCAATGTGGTTGGCTCTGGGGCCAACGTCCTGACTTTC	CASNVVGSGANVLTF
once	-	TRBV25-1	TRBJ1-4	TGTGCCAGCAGTGGTCGTAGGATAGCGGGTAATGAAAAACTGTTTTTT	CASSGRRIAGNEKLFF
-	TRBD2	TRBV2	TRBJ2-3	TGTGCCAGCAGCGGGGGACTAGCCACAGATACGCAGTATTTT	CASSGGLATDTQYF
-	TRBD2	TRBV5-4	TRBJ2-2	TGTGCCAGCAGGGGAACTAGCGGGGGGAACACCGGGGAGCTGTTTTTT	CASRGTSGGNTGELFF
-	-	TRBV2	TRBJ2-5	TGTGCCAGCAGTGGCGCAAGACAAGAGACCCAGTACTTC	CASSGARQETQYF
-	-	TRBV7-8	TRBJ2-7	TGTGCCAGCAGCTTAGTCTCAGGGGAGAATTACGAGCAGTACTTC	CASSLVSGENYEQYF
-	-	TRBV7-6	TRBJ2-7	TGTGCCAGCAGCCAAAGCGGCGTTCAATACGAGCAGTACTTC	CASSQSGVQYEQYF
-	-	TRBV5-5	TRBJ2-1	TGTGCCAGCACCCCTATAGAGGGCTCCTACAATGAGCAGTTCTTC	CASTPIEGSYNEQFF
-	-	TRBV11-3	TRBJ2-2	TGTGCCAGCAGCTTACAGGGGACTTGGACAGACCTTTCGAACACCGGGGAGCTGTTTTTT	CASSLQGTWTDLSNTGELFF
once	TRBD2	TRBV4-3	TRBJ2-2	TGCGCCAGCAGCCAAGTCCTTAGGGAGGGAACCGGGGAGCTGTTTTTT	CASSQVLREGTGELFF
-	TRBD1	TRBV27	TRBJ2-5	TGTGCCAGTCTACCGGACAGGGCAGAGACCCAGTACTTC	CASLPDRAETQYF
-	TRBD1	TRBV3-1/TRBV3-2	TRBJ2-2	TGTGCCAGCAGTTCCGGACAGGGGATGGCCACCGGGGAGCTGTTTTTT	CASSSGQGMATGELFF
-	-	TRBV14	TRBJ1-5	TGTGCCAGCAGCCAAGTCAATCAGCCCCAGCATTTT	CASSQVNQPQHF
-	-	TRBV4-3	TRBJ2-3	TGCGCCAGCAGCCAAAGTGGTGGACTCAGCACAGATACGCAGTATTTT	CASSQSGGLSTDTQYF
once	TRBD1	TRBV4-3	TRBJ2-1	TGCGCCAGCAGCCCGGACAGGGTAGGGCAGTTCTTC	CASSPDRVGQFF
-	TRBD1	TRBV29-1	TRBJ2-5	TGCAGCGTTGAAGATCGGGCAGGGGGCCCCCAGACCCAGTACTTC	CSVEDRAGGPQTQYF
-	TRBD2	TRBV29-1	TRBJ2-7	TGCAGCGTTGAAGATGGGAGGGGACTCTCCTACGAGCAGTACTTC	CSVEDGRGLSYEQYF
-	TRBD1	TRBV9	TRBJ1-1	TGTGCCAGCAGCCCCCAGGGGGTCGCTGAAGCTTTCTTT	CASSPQGVAEAFF